This entry is about one T cell receptor (beta chain). No cognate antigen has been identified for it. One junction end disagrees with the germline gene, perhaps due to a read error. Library creation used multiplex PCR. The reads were generated on an Illumina HiSeq 2500. Following protocols modified from ARM-PCR, the researchers constructed TCRbeta libraries through three rounds of nested PCR with primers (Table S4). PCR products of 200-500 bp were gel-excised and purified with the QIAquick gel extraction kit before sequencing. In the source study's methods: Reads were cleaned using Trimmomatic, were merged into complete CDR3 sequences using FLASH, and were assigned to V(D)J germline segments using MiTCR. Clonal diversity was computed as the inverse Simpson's index with VDJtools. Productive reads were defined as in-frame sequences without a premature stop codon. The public reads were quality trimmed at Q25 with fastp and then assembled into clones with MiXCR by TCRdb, keeping productive beta chains. Identical CDR3 protein sequences are pooled into one entry, listed with their most common genes and DNA. The V and J calls and clone size are TCRdb's, not the authors'. This sample gives 90,000 to 100,000 distinct CDR3 sequences in total; more than 80% of them show up just once. The top ten hold roughly 29% of the sample.

The entry originates in a study of tumor and adjacent non-tumor tissue in lung cancer (dated by TCRdb to the late 2010s). About the study as a whole: The cohort included around twelve adenocarcinoma, a couple of squamous cell carcinoma and 1 small cell lung cancer patients. The roughly 15 enrolled patients, of whom some 10 were men and 5 were women, were aged about 30 to 80 years and were diagnosed with TNM stage I to III disease. A total of 95 million to 150 million productive TCRbeta reads were generated by sequencing, corresponding to an average of roughly 4 million reads per sample. The study compared bulk TCRbeta repertoires from lung tumor tissue and matched distant non-tumor lung tissue of some 15 lung cancer patients. TCRbeta CDR3 sequencing was performed on about 30 paired specimens, with one tumor sample and one normal lung sample collected per patient.

The CDR3 runs 12 amino acids, cysteine and phenylalanine included. CDR3 DNA only is kept here, 36 bases in frame from base 1. The germline V gene (reference sequence) yields MNHNY for CDR1 and SVGAGI for CDR2. General findings and caveats noted by the study authors: Younger patients had significantly higher TCR diversity, and higher tumor TCR diversity was associated with shorter overall and disease-free survival. The top 100 clones accounted for a significantly larger cumulative portion of the repertoire in normal lung than in tumor tissue. Neither the sequencing platform nor unique molecular identifiers are named or mentioned anywhere in the methods. Because peripheral blood was not sequenced, blood TCRbeta repertoires in the lung cancer patients of the study were not examined. With only around 15 patients in the cohort, the authors noted that larger samples and more detailed clinical data are needed. Significantly higher TCR diversity (inverse Simpson) was observed in tumor tissue than in normal lung tissue (approximately 400 vs 170, P = 0.0075, Mann-Whitney U test).

Bulk unsorted tissue served as the source for RNA extraction, and RNA quality was assessed using a NanoDrop ND-1000 and an Agilent 2100. The normal lung samples consisted of distant non-tumor tissue collected more than 3 cm from the tumor edge. Newly diagnosed lung cancer patients without prior chemotherapy who had been admitted for thoracic surgery in China between August and November 2014 were enrolled as donors. Anyone who had undergone radiotherapy or chemotherapy before, or who had another cancer at the same time, was left out of the study. Pieces of surgical tissue measuring roughly 1-2.2 cm3 were kept in RNAlater solution and held at -80 degrees C until needed.

The sequenced material came from distant non-tumor lung tissue. The chain couples TRBV6-6 to TRBJ2-5, with no confident D gene call. The TCR comes from a man between 60 and 70 years old with small cell lung cancer. The DNA reads TGTGCCAGCAAGCTAAACCTGGAGACTCAGTACTTC. It specifies CASKLNLETQYF.